The rows below give T cell receptor beta chains drawn from one sample of a study of HIV-infected children after antiretroviral therapy interruption. Via MiXCR, TCRdb re-called the 3' RACE reads, giving one row per CDR3 protein. The sample has more than 75,000 distinct CDR3 sequences; 5.5% to 8.5% are singletons. Sequenced material: CD45RA+ CD4+ T cells from PBMCs, pooled from several time points, taken from a donor given antiretroviral therapy, either interrupted or continuous. All receptors derive from a pool of human donors with HIV. Each CDR3 is given with its conserved first and last residue.

cdr3_aa v_call cdr3_length j_call
CASSPPWVEQFF TRBV23-1 12 TRBJ2-1
CASSSHAGSAEAFF TRBV19 14 TRBJ1-1
CASSKGGGLDGLEQYF TRBV21-1 16 TRBJ2-7
CASSEPLWYNEQFF TRBV6-1 14 TRBJ2-1
CASWAGGETQYF TRBV6-1 12 TRBJ2-5
CASSILQGHEQYF TRBV11-2 13 TRBJ2-7
CASSSNGEKLFF TRBV7-9 12 TRBJ1-4
CASSDGADNEKLFF TRBV2 14 TRBJ1-4
CSVQGLGSYEQYF TRBV29-1 13 TRBJ2-7
CASSSGTWEQYF TRBV5-6 12 TRBJ2-7
CASSQGLAGAGELFF TRBV23-1 15 TRBJ2-2
CATSDPGTSGARNEQFF TRBV24-1 17 TRBJ2-1
CASSVRGSNYEQYF TRBV9 14 TRBJ2-7
CASSFGGVEQYF TRBV5-1 12 TRBJ2-7
CASSLVTGRGNQPQHF TRBV7-9 16 TRBJ1-5
CASTRGRYEQYF TRBV2 12 TRBJ2-7
CASSNREGSNTGELFF TRBV19 16 TRBJ2-2
CASSLTAYSNQPQHF TRBV7-2 15 TRBJ1-5
CASSHLAGRTDTQYF TRBV11-2 15 TRBJ2-3
CASSLTGGSDQPQHF TRBV5-1 15 TRBJ1-5
CASSSRPGQGSGNTIYF TRBV12-3/TRBV12-4 17 TRBJ1-3
CASSQDYIGDRPAITLHF TRBV3-1 18 TRBJ1-6